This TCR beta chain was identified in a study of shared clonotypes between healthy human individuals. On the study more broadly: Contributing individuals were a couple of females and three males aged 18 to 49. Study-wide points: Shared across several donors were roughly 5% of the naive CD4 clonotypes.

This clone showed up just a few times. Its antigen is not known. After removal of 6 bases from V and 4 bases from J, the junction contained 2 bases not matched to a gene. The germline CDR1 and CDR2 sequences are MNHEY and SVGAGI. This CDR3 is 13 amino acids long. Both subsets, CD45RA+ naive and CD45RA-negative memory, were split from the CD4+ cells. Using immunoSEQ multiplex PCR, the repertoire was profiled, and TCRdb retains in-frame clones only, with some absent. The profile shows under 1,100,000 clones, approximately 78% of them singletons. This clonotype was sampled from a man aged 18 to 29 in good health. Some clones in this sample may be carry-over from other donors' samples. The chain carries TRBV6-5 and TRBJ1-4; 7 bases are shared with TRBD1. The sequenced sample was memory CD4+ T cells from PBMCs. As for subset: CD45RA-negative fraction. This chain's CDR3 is CASSGTVNEKLFF. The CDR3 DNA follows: TGTGCCAGCAGCGGGACAGTTAATGAAAAACTGTTTTTT.